Here is one T cell receptor (beta chain) with its context. This sample is drawn from a study of regulatory T cells in long-lasting Graves disease. V was shortened by 2 bases and J by 2 bases, with 7 bases between the two germline ends. Per the germline V gene, CDR1 is SGHRS and CDR2 is YFSETQ. The CDR3 spans 13 residues. Time point defined: newly diagnosed GD, antithyroid drugs for less than 3 months. Isolated PBMC RNA provided the starting material for the TCR library. With iRepertoire HTBI primers and Arm-PCR of CDR3 regions, TCR beta libraries were built. TCRdb fed the multiplex PCR reads into MiXCR, producing one record per CDR3 protein. The sample consists of more than 300,000 distinct CDR3 sequences, about 10% of them appearing once. These data were likewise used in another study, on T cells in Graves' hyperthyroidism and ophthalmopathy.

The gene calls are TRBV5-1 and TRBJ2-5, with a weak D call TRBD2 (5 bases). Material: peripheral blood mononuclear cells (PBMCs), obtained at new diagnosis, from a patient treated with antithyroid drugs. This TCR was sampled from a woman younger than 30 with Graves disease. The CDR3 nucleotides are TGCGCCAGCAGCTTTGGGAGACAAGAGACCCAGTACTTC. Protein product: CASSFGRQETQYF.